A selection of T cell receptor beta chains follows, all from one sample in a study of T cell changes during pregnancy in multiple sclerosis. Sequencing used immunoSEQ multiplex PCR; TCRdb keeps in-frame clones, though not all of them. Seen here are approximately 58,000 clones, 92% observed once, and the top ten hold more than 0.15%. Sequencing was performed on CD4+ T cells from peripheral blood mononuclear cells, taken after pregnancy. The origin of the receptors is a female donor in good health, enrolled as a control in a pregnancy study. The CDR3 runs from the conserved cysteine through the conserved F or W. Each record gives: V gene, J gene, CDR3 protein.

>TRBV2|TRBJ2-2
CASMVGTPNTGELFF
>TRBV15|TRBJ2-5
CATSRQQETQYF
>TRBV5-1|TRBJ1-1
CASSGGGRTEAFF
>TRBV15|TRBJ2-6
CATSKGQGGSGANVLTF
>TRBV4-1|TRBJ1-5
CASSQPYTGASNQPQHF
>TRBV6-6|TRBJ1-2
CASSSWGEDYGYTF
>TRBV28|TRBJ1-2
CASGDSLYGYTF
>TRBV7-6|TRBJ2-5
CASSLARETQYF
>TRBV4-3|TRBJ2-5
CASSARLAWGTQYF
>TRBV29-1|TRBJ2-2
CSVGTATGELFF
>TRBV9|TRBJ2-2
CASSGGQSLTGELFF
>TRBV4-1|TRBJ2-3
CASSLAGARTDTQYF
>TRBV11-2|TRBJ2-7
CASSLGRDRRPYEQYF
>TRBV19|TRBJ1-6
CASSISRINSPLHF
>TRBV5-1|TRBJ1-6
CASSQTASSYNSPLHF
>TRBV5-1|TRBJ2-7
CASSSPAGISYEQYF
>TRBV20-1|TRBJ1-1
CSVGGPNEAFF
>TRBV29-1|TRBJ2-1
CSVEGGRGEQFF
>TRBV2|TRBJ1-1
CASQTGGGSEAFF
>TRBV7-3|TRBJ1-1
CASSEQGSTEAFF
>TRBV19|TRBJ1-2
CASSIDWQGNYGYTF
>TRBV9|TRBJ2-1
CASSVGPTNEQFF
>TRBV4-1|TRBJ1-1
CASSQVDRLDTEAFF
>TRBV11-2|TRBJ2-7
CASSLEGGAYEQYF
>TRBV5-1|TRBJ2-5
CASSLNWGPTETQYF
>TRBV19|TRBJ2-3
CASSIRPAGTGDTQYF
>TRBV6-1|TRBJ2-6
CASSEGGSGANVLTF
>TRBV5-1|TRBJ2-5
CASSLEGSGGQETQYF
>TRBV6-1|TRBJ1-3
CASSGRVFSGNTIYF
>TRBV7-8|TRBJ2-7
CASSLTQGTPYEQYF
>TRBV9|TRBJ2-6
CASSPRGSGANVLTF
>TRBV5-4|TRBJ2-1
CASSLRSYNEQFF
>TRBV7-9|TRBJ2-2
CASSLDPAAGELFF
>TRBV7-2|TRBJ2-5
CASATSGGYQETQYF
>TRBV27|TRBJ1-4
CASSSREGEKLFF
>TRBV5-6|TRBJ2-7
CASSPGFDEQYF
>TRBV7-2|TRBJ2-1
CASSSYGTSGDEQFF
>TRBV7-6|TRBJ2-5
CASSLSLGETQYF